Listed below are T cell receptor beta chains from one sample, sequenced in a study of vaccination and CD4 T cells after COVID-19. From the PCR reads, TCRdb called clonotypes with MiXCR, one entry per CDR3 protein. The data show 13,000 to 15,000 distinct CDR3 sequences, 60% seen once. Their antigens are not known. Specimen: CD4+ T cells from blood, cultured in vitro. The receptors were gathered from a human donor who had recovered from COVID-19. Both conserved end residues are part of each CDR3. Fields, in order: J gene, V gene, clone size, D gene, CDR3 protein, CDR3 DNA. The D gene is left open where the match is weak. Size is omitted from some rows. Given values are once, few, many or a class for expanded clones.

TRBJ2-3 TRBV7-9 medium-sized TRBD1 CATTGGGSTDTQYF TGTGCCACCACAGGGGGAGGTAGCACAGATACGCAGTATTTT
TRBJ2-7 TRBV7-8 NA NA CASSLTGNYEQYF TGTGCCAGCAGCTTAACAGGGAACTACGAGCAGTACTTC
TRBJ1-2 TRBV7-9 few NA CASSLEQAGEWRDYGYTF TGTGCCAGCAGCTTAGAACAGGCAGGGGAGTGGAGAGACTATGGCTACACCTTC
TRBJ2-5 TRBV20-1 few TRBD2 CSARDSSGRRETQYF TGCAGTGCTAGAGATAGTAGCGGGAGACGGGAGACCCAGTACTTC
TRBJ2-7 TRBV6-1 once NA CASIGGGYEQYF TGTGCCAGCATAGGGGGTGGCTACGAGCAGTACTTC
TRBJ2-7 TRBV5-1 NA NA CASSLDGWESSYEQYF TGCGCCAGCAGCTTGGACGGGTGGGAGAGTTCCTACGAGCAGTACTTC
TRBJ1-1 TRBV28 once NA CASSVTPDTSEAFF TGTGCCAGCAGTGTAACCCCGGACACGTCTGAAGCTTTCTTT
TRBJ1-6 TRBV6-5 NA NA CASSYQQGSPLHF TGTGCCAGCAGTTACCAGCAGGGCTCACCCCTCCACTTT
TRBJ1-6 TRBV7-8 NA NA CASSFSRGNSPLHF TGTGCCAGCAGCTTTAGCCGTGGCAATTCACCCCTCCACTTT
TRBJ2-2 TRBV7-2 few TRBD1 CASSARTGGTGELFF TGTGCCAGCAGCGCTCGAACAGGGGGCACCGGGGAGCTGTTTTTT